This note documents a single T cell receptor (beta chain) sequence. Its specificity is unknown. Researchers took RNA transcripts and amplified TCR beta CDR3 regions from them. After a first-round RT-PCR with HTBI primers, a second-round multiplex PCR was run. TCRdb passed the multiplex PCR reads through MiXCR, listing each CDR3 protein once. The sample lists just over 400,000 distinct CDR3 sequences; under 25% were seen once. The sample originates from a study of Graves' ophthalmopathy and Graves' hyperthyroidism. Study results and caveats: Most expanded clonotypes from thyroid (those above 0.001 frequency) were also found in blood. The model forecast ophthalmopathy progression, reaching under 71% sensitivity and approximately 72% specificity. From stable hyperthyroidism, ophthalmopathy was separated by a 13-signature model with 85% to 90% sensitivity and less than 82% specificity.

The germline gives CDR1 MNHNS, CDR2 SASEGT. The CDR3 runs 15 residues. Trimming cost V 3 bases and J 0 bases, with 9 bases left between them. Hyperthyroidism is called stable when no ophthalmopathy develops within 18 months of follow-up. The V call is TRBV6-1, the J call TRBJ1-5; D gene ambiguous. This sequence was found in a woman under 30 with stable Graves' hyperthyroidism. The sample was peripheral blood. The CDR3 loop is CASSDGQTSNQPQHF. In DNA form, the CDR3 reads TGTGCCAGCAGTGACGGGCAGACTAGCAATCAGCCCCAGCATTTT.